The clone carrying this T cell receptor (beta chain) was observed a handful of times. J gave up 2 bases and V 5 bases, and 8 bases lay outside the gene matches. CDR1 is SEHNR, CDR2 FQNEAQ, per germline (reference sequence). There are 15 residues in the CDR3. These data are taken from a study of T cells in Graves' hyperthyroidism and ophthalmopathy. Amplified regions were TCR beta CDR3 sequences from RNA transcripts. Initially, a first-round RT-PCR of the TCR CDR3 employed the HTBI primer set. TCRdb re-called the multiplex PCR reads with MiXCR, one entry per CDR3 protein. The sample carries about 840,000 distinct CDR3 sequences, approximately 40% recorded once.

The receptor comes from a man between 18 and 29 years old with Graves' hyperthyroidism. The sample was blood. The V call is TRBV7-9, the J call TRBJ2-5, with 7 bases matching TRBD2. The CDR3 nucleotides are TGTGCCAGCAGCCGTTATCGGGGGGAACAAGAGACCCAGTACTTC. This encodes CASSRYRGEQETQYF.